This T cell receptor beta chain is drawn from a study of cytomegalovirus exposure and HLA in healthy donors. Study-wide findings and caveats: There were some V segments, including TRBV6-2 and TRBV6-3, excluded as indistinguishable. Earlier findings revealed that most TCR beta V segments proved productive either about 87% or about 30% of the time. Sequencing likely caused a cluster of highly shared sequence variants.

In the PCR, 60 Vbeta and 13 Jbeta primers were used. As processed by the authors: Unique TCR beta chains totaled some 81 million in a later count, with roughly 10 million of them shared. The data were produced by immunoSEQ multiplex PCR, yet TCRdb's version contains in-frame clones alone and is incomplete. V and J calls and clone size follow that table, whereas D and trimming were derived from the DNA. The table includes 130,000 or so clones, roughly 81% detected once. Germline CDR1 is SGHRS and CDR2 is YFSETQ. The CDR3 is 13 residues long. The germline V and J ends were trimmed by 4 bases and 1 base, with 8 bases remaining between them. As concerns this clone: Its cognate antigen is unknown.

The clonotype originates from a female donor in good health and CMV-seronegative. The J gene is TRBJ1-1, the V gene TRBV5-1, with D unclear. What was sequenced was PBMCs. The CDR3 DNA follows: TGCGCCAGCAGCCCCGAGTGGAACACTGAAGCTTTCTTT. Translation: CASSPEWNTEAFF.